A single sample is the source of the 25 T cell receptor beta chains below, sequenced in a study of T cells in pancreatic ductal adenocarcinoma listed by TCRdb under 2017. The method was the immunoSEQ multiplex PCR assay. The clones in this table, taken by TCRdb from immuneACCESS, are in-frame only. Not every clone is retained; where verified, under half of the shortfall comes from an unresolved V gene, and the cause of the rest is unknown. Here the sample has roughly 8,700 clones; roughly nine tenths occur a single time. The top ten constitute roughly 3% of the sample. The pancreatic ductal adenocarcinoma patients who were selected had gone through surgery without receiving any neoadjuvant therapy. The specimen sequenced was PBMCs. The receptors were gathered from a human donor with pancreatic ductal adenocarcinoma.

This clone has a single count. V gene TRBV19 combines with J gene TRBJ2-7, with a weak D call TRBD1 (5 bases). With 4 bases removed from V and 1 base from J, the gap between germline ends came to 11 bases. Germline V lookup: CDR1 LNHDA, CDR2 SQIVND (reference sequence). The CDR3 spans 14 residues. CDR3 region: CASSTSSGSYEQYF. CDR3 bases: TGTGCCAGTAGTACTTCTTCAGGGTCCTACGAGCAGTACTTC. The full variable domain, completed using reference TRBV19 and TRBJ2-7, is DGGITQSPKYLFRKEGQNVTLSCEQNLNHDAMYWYRQDPGQGLRLIYYSQIVNDFQKGDIAEGYSVSREKKESFPLTVTSAQKNPTAFYLCASSTSSGSYEQYFGPGTRLTVT.

V and J are TRBV19 and TRBJ1-6; 8 bases line up with TRBD1. With 9 bases clipped from V and 6 bases from J, the junction kept 7 bases outside the gene matches. This CDR3 has 14 residues. Germline V gene sequence: CDR1 LNHDA, CDR2 SQIVND (reference sequence). The CDR3 loop is CASTRGQANSPLHF. The CDR3 coding sequence is TGTGCCAGCACCCGGGGACAGGCTAATTCACCCCTCCACTTT.

V and J are TRBV5-4 and TRBJ1-2; 7 positions agree with TRBD1. Trimming at V came to 1 base and at J to 7 bases, leaving 7 bases not matched to a gene. This CDR3 has 14 amino acids. Germline V CDR1 and CDR2: SGHNT, YYREEE (reference sequence). Written as DNA, the CDR3 is TGTGCCAGCAGCTTGCGACTGGCAGGGGGTGGCTACACCTTC. This codes for CASSLRLAGGGYTF.

V usage is TRBV4-3 and J usage is TRBJ2-5, with D possibly TRBD2 on 5 matching bases. CDR3 size: 13 residues. Germline CDR1 is LGHNA and CDR2 is YSLEER. The V end lost 4 bases, the J end lost 4 bases, and 10 bases lay between the germline ends. The DNA for the CDR3 is TGCGCCAGCAGCCTTCGAGAGGGAGAGACCCAGTACTTC. Encoded protein: CASSLREGETQYF.

The chain is built from TRBV6-5 and TRBJ1-6; 11 nucleotides align to TRBD1. The CDR3 loop spans 16 amino acids. Germline V CDR1 and CDR2: MNHEY, SVGAGI. V lost 4 bases, J lost 14 bases, and 13 bases stayed unmatched. In nucleotides, the CDR3 is TGTGCCAGCAGTTCTTACGCCGGGACAGGGGGATATTCCCTCCACTTT. It is translated as CASSSYAGTGGYSLHF.

The V gene is TRBV11-3, the J gene TRBJ2-2, with D possibly TRBD1 on 6 matching bases. The length of the CDR3 is 14 residues. The germline V and J ends were trimmed by 7 bases and 5 bases, with 14 bases remaining between them. Germline values: CDR1 SGHNT, CDR2 YENEEA. The CDR3 DNA follows: TGTGCCAGCAAAGAACAGGGTCGGACCGGGGAGCTGTTTTTT. Residues: CASKEQGRTGELFF. The full variable domain, with the rest looked up from reference TRBV11-3 and TRBJ2-2, is EAGVVQSPRYKIIEKKQPVAFWCNPISGHNTLYWYLQNLGQGPELLIRYENEEAVDDSQLPKDRFSAERLKGVDSTLKIQPAELGDSAVYLCASKEQGRTGELFFGEGSRLTVL.

This clone showed up just a few times. The chain is built from TRBV2 and TRBJ1-5; the D gene is possibly TRBD1 (6 bases). The CDR3 has 14 residues. The ends were cut back, 5 bases at V and 7 bases at J, with 15 bases in the middle. CDR1 and CDR2 from the germline V gene are SNHLY and FYNNEI. CDR3: CASSPQTQGQPQHF. The CDR3 nucleotides are TGTGCCAGCAGTCCCCAGACACAGGGACAGCCCCAGCATTTT.

To note about this clone: Mismatch with germline at one junction end may stem from a read error. The chain uses TRBV29-1 and TRBJ1-3; tentatively, D is TRBD1 (5 bases). The CDR3 sequence is 13 residues long. Per germline, CDR1 SQVTM and CDR2 ANQGSEA. CDR3: CSIENRSGNTIYF. The CDR3 coding sequence is TGCAGCATTGAAAACAGGTCTGGAAACACCATATATTTT.

The CDR3, as DNA: TGTGCCAGCAGCTCCAGACAGATTAGCACAGATACGCAGTATTTT. This sequence encodes CASSSRQISTDTQYF. The J gene is TRBJ2-3, the V gene TRBV11-3; D possibly corresponds to TRBD1 (5 bases). Trimming stripped 4 bases from V and 0 bases from J, with 11 bases between. CDR1 and CDR2 from the germline V gene are SGHNT and YENEEA. The CDR3 sequence is 15 residues long.

This clone was counted only a few times. Its ends do not fully match the called genes, so a read error is possible. This chain links TRBV10-3 with TRBJ2-2; 8 bases are shared with TRBD1. Germline assignment: CDR1 ENHRY and CDR2 SYGVKD. This CDR3 is 16 amino acids long. The CDR3 DNA follows: TGTGCCATCACTGAGACGGACAGGGCGAACACCGGGGAGCTGTTTTTT. Translating it yields CAITETDRANTGELFF.

V gene TRBV28 combines with J gene TRBJ2-1, with 12 bases fitting TRBD1. Trimming at V came to 7 bases and at J to 9 bases, leaving 7 bases not matched to a gene. Germline V gene sequence: CDR1 MDHEN, CDR2 SYDVKM. The CDR3 is made up of 14 amino acids. The CDR3 DNA sequence: TGTGCCAGCACCCCCGGGACAGGGGGCGGTGAGCAGTTCTTC. It encodes CASTPGTGGGEQFF.

The chain is built from TRBV10-3 and TRBJ2-1; 11 nucleotides align to TRBD2. The CDR3 has 15 amino acids. The V gene end was trimmed by 3 bases and the J gene end by 7 bases; junction bases not matched to a gene: 5. Germline V gives CDR1 ENHRY, CDR2 SYGVKD. The CDR3 loop is CAISELAGALNEQFF. In DNA form, the CDR3 reads TGTGCCATCAGTGAACTAGCGGGGGCTTTGAATGAGCAGTTCTTC.

This clone occurred once. The J gene is TRBJ2-3, the V gene TRBV2, with 11 bases aligning to TRBD2. The CDR3 sequence is 16 residues long. The V and J ends lost 4 bases and 5 bases, in that order; junction bases with no gene match: 8. From germline, CDR1 is SNHLY and CDR2 FYNNEI. The CDR3 DNA reads as TGTGCCAGCAGTGTGGTTAGCGGGGGGGCTGGAGATACGCAGTATTTT. Its protein is CASSVVSGGAGDTQYF.

This CDR3 is CASSWDRVNTEAFF. As DNA, the CDR3 is TGTGCCAGCAGTTGGGACAGGGTGAACACTGAAGCTTTCTTT. The rearrangement joins TRBV11-3 to TRBJ1-1, with 9 positions matching TRBD1. The CDR3 is made up of 14 amino acids. Losses at the gene ends were 6 bases for V and 0 bases for J; bases not matched to a gene: 2. From germline, CDR1 is SGHNT and CDR2 YENEEA.

This clone has a single count. The genes are TRBV7-2 and TRBJ2-7, with a possible D match to TRBD1 (5 bases). Germline V gene lookup returns CDR1 SGHTA and CDR2 FQGNSA. Trimming pared 0 bases from V and 2 bases from J, leaving 8 bases between. This CDR3 spans 14 amino acids. The CDR3 sequence: CASSLARTTYEQYF. In nucleotides, the CDR3 is TGTGCCAGCAGCTTAGCAAGGACAACCTACGAGCAGTACTTC.

This chain links TRBV2 with TRBJ2-7; D may be TRBD1 (5 bases). Germline values: CDR1 SNHLY, CDR2 FYNNEI. The V end lost 8 bases, the J end lost 6 bases, and 14 bases lay between the germline ends. The CDR3 contains 12 residues. The CDR3 loop is CASRNWGSEQYF. CDR3 nucleotides: TGTGCCAGCCGGAATTGGGGCTCCGAGCAGTACTTC.

This chain links TRBV28 with TRBJ2-4; weak D call: TRBD1 (7 bases). Germline V CDR1 and CDR2: MDHEN, SYDVKM. The V end was cut by 6 bases, the J end by 9 bases, with 15 bases between. The CDR3 length is 13 residues. In DNA form, the CDR3 reads TGTGCCAGCAGACCAGGGGGGAGAGGCATTCAGTACTTC. It is translated as CASRPGGRGIQYF.

Only one count was recorded for this clone. This chain uses TRBV7-8 with TRBJ2-7; tentative D call: TRBD1 (6 bases). The CDR3 extends over 15 amino acids. Germline V lookup: CDR1 SGHVS, CDR2 FQNEAQ. The V end was cut by 1 base, the J end by 3 bases, with 13 bases between. The CDR3 DNA sequence: TGTGCCAGCAGCTTAGTAACAGGGTCGATCTACGAGCAGTACTTC. Translation: CASSLVTGSIYEQYF.

The CDR3: CASRARGNSGELFF. CDR3 nucleotide sequence: TGTGCCAGCAGAGCTAGGGGGAATTCCGGGGAGCTGTTTTTT. The V gene is TRBV7-3, the J gene TRBJ2-2, with TRBD1 as a possible D gene (6 bases). CDR1 is SGHTA and CDR2 is FQGTGA in the germline V gene. Trimming removed 6 bases at V and 6 bases at J, with 14 bases between. The CDR3 consists of 14 residues.

This chain uses TRBV2 with TRBJ1-1; TRBD1 is a possible D gene (5 bases). Trimming took 9 bases from V and 0 from J, leaving 14 bases between them. Germline-derived CDR1 and CDR2 are SNHLY and FYNNEI. The CDR3 contains 14 residues. The CDR3 sequence is CARDRQTLNTEAFF. For the CDR3, the DNA is TGTGCCAGGGATCGACAGACACTGAACACTGAAGCTTTCTTT.

The V call is TRBV28, the J call TRBJ1-5; D unresolved. CDR1 and CDR2 (germline): MDHEN, SYDVKM. The V end was cut by 7 bases, the J end by 3 bases, with 10 bases between. The CDR3 has 13 amino acids. CDR3 amino acids: CASNSGNNQPQHF. The CDR3 nucleotides are TGTGCCAGCAATTCGGGGAACAATCAGCCCCAGCATTTT.

A remark on this clone: An end of the junction differs from the germline gene, which may be a read error. The chain has TRBV25-1 and TRBJ2-7; D possibly corresponds to TRBD2 (6 bases). The germline gives CDR1 MGHDK, CDR2 SYGVNS. The CDR3 is made up of 12 amino acids. CDR3 sequence: CASSIQNGSPLF. CDR3 DNA: TGTGCCAGCAGCATTCAAAACGGGAGTCCCCTTTTC.

The J gene is TRBJ2-1, the V gene TRBV2, with TRBD2 matching over 8 bases. V lost 6 bases to trimming and J lost 4 bases; unmatched junction nucleotides: 11. Germline V gene lookup returns CDR1 SNHLY and CDR2 FYNNEI. The CDR3 runs to 16 residues. CDR3 region: CASSERRGGRYNEQFF. CDR3 bases: TGTGCCAGCAGCGAACGCCGGGGGGGCCGGTACAATGAGCAGTTCTTC.

The J gene is TRBJ2-7, the V gene TRBV6-6; 12 positions agree with TRBD2. Looked up from germline, CDR1 is MNHNY and CDR2 is SVGAGI (reference sequence). The CDR3 is 15 residues long. The V segment lost 5 bases and the J segment 1 base; nucleotides outside the gene matches: 3. CDR3 DNA sequence: TGTGCCAGCAGTACTAGCGGGGGGAAGTCCTACGAGCAGTACTTC. This gives the protein CASSTSGGKSYEQYF.

The chain employs TRBV7-9 and TRBJ2-3, with 7 bases matching TRBD1. J was trimmed by 6 bases and V by 6 bases; bases with no gene match: 3. The CDR3 is made up of 12 amino acids. CDR1 and CDR2 (germline): SEHNR, FQNEAQ (reference sequence). This CDR3 is CASRTGKDTQYF. CDR3 nucleotides: TGTGCCAGCAGGACAGGGAAGGATACGCAGTATTTT.